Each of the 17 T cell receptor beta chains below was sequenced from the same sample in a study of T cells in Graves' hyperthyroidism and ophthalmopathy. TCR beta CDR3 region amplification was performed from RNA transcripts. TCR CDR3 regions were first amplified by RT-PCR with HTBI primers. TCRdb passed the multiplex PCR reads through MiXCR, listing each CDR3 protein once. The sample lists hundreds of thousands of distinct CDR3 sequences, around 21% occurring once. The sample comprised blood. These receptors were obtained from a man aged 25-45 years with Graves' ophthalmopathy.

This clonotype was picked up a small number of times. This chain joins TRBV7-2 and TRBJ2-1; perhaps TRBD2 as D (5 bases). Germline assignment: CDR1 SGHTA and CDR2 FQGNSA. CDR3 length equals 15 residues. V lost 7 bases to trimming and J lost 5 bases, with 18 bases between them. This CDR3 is CASTPRDNFHNEQFF. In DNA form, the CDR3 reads TGTGCCAGCACCCCCCGGGATAACTTCCACAATGAGCAGTTCTTC.

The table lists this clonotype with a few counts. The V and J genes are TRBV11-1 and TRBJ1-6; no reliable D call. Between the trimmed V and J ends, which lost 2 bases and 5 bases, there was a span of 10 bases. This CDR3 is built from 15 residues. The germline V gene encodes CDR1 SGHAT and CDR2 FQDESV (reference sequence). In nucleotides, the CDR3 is TGTGCCAGCAGCTTAAGATCCCCGCATAATTCACCCCTCCACTTT. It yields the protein CASSLRSPHNSPLHF. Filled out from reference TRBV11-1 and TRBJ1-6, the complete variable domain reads EAEVAQSPRYKITEKSQAVAFWCDPISGHATLYWYRQILGQGPELLVQFQDESVVDDSQLPKDRFSAERLKGVDSTLKIQPAELGDSAMYLCASSLRSPHNSPLHFGNGTRLTVT.

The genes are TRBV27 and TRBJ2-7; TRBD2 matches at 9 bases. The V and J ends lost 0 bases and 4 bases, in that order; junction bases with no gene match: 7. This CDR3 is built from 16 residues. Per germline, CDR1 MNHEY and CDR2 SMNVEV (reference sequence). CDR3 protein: CASSLSSGSGPYEQYF. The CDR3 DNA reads TGTGCCAGCAGTTTATCTAGCGGGAGTGGGCCTTACGAGCAGTACTTC.

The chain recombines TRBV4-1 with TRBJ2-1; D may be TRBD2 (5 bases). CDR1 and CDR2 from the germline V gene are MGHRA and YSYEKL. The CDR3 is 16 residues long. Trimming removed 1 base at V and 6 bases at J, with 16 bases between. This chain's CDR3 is CASSQVWSPAGNEQFF. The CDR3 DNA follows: TGCGCCAGCAGCCAAGTCTGGTCCCCCGCGGGCAATGAGCAGTTCTTC.

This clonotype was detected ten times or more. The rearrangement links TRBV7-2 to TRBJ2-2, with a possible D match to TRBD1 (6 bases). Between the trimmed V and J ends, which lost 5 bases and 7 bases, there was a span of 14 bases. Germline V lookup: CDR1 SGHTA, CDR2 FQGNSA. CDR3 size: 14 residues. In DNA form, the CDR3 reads TGTGCCAGCAGCACTTACAGGGTCGGCGGGGAGCTGTTTTTT. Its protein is CASSTYRVGGELFF. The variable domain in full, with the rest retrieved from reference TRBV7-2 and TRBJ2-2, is GAGVSQSPSNKVTEKGKDVELRCDPISGHTALYWYRQSLGQGLEFLIYFQGNSAPDKSGLPSDRFSAERTGGSVSTLTIQRTQQEDSAVYLCASSTYRVGGELFFGEGSRLTVL.

The CDR3 protein is CSPSRGGYEQYF. As DNA, the CDR3 is TGCAGTCCGTCGCGGGGGGGGTACGAGCAGTACTTC. The rearrangement links TRBV20-1 to TRBJ2-7, with 9 bases identical to TRBD2. Germline V lookup: CDR1 DFQATT, CDR2 SNEGSKA (reference sequence). The length of the CDR3 is 12 residues. After removal of 8 bases from V and 4 bases from J, the junction contained 6 bases not matched to a gene.

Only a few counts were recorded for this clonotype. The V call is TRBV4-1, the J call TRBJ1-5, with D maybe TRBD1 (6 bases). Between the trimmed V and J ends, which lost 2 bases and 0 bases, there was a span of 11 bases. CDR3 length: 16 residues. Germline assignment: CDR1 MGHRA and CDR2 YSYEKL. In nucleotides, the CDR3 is TGCGCCAGCAGCCAATGGGGGGCTGATAGCAATCAGCCCCAGCATTTT. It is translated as CASSQWGADSNQPQHF.

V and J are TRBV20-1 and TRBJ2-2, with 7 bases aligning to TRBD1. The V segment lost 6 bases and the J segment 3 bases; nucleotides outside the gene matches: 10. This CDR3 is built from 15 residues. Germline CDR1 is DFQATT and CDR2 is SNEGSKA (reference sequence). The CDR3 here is CSAKFDREDTGELFF. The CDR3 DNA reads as TGCAGTGCCAAGTTCGACAGGGAAGACACCGGGGAGCTGTTTTTT.

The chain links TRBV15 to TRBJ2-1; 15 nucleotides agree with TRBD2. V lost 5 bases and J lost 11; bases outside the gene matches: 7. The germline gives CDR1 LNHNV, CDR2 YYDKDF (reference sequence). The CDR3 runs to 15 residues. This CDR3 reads CATSPRTSGGGKQFF. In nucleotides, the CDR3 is TGTGCCACCAGCCCTCGGACTAGCGGGGGGGGAAAGCAGTTCTTC.

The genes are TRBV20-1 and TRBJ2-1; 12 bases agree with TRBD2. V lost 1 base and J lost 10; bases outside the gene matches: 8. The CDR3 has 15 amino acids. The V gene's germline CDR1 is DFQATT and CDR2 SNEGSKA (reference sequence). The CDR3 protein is CSARVSSGRAVEQFF. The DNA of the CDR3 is TGCAGTGCTAGAGTTTCTAGCGGGAGGGCCGTCGAGCAGTTCTTC.

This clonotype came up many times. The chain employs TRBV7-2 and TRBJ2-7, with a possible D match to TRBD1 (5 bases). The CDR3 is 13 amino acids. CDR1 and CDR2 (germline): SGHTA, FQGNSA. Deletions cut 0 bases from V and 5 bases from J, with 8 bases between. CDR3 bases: TGTGCCAGCAGCTTAGCGCTGGGGCACGAGCAGTACTTC. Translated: CASSLALGHEQYF.

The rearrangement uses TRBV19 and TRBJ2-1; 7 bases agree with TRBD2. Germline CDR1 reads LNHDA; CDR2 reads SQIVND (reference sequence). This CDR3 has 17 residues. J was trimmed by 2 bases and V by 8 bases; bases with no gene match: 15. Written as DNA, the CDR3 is TGTGCCAGTTCCTCTTTAGGCGACCTAGCGGCCTACAATGAGCAGTTCTTC. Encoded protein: CASSSLGDLAAYNEQFF.

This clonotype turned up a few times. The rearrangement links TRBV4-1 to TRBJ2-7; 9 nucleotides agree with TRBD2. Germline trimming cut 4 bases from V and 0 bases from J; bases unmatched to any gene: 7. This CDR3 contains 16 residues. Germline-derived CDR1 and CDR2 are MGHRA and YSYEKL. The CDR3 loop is CASSPRGAGGSYEQYF. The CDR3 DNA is TGCGCCAGCAGCCCGCGGGGAGCGGGAGGCTCCTACGAGCAGTACTTC.

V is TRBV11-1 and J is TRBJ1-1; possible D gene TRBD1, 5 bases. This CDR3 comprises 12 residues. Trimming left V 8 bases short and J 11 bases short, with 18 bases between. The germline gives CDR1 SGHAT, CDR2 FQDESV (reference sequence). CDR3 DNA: TGTGCCAGCGGGCGGGACCGGTTTGAGGCTTTCTTT. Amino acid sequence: CASGRDRFEAFF.

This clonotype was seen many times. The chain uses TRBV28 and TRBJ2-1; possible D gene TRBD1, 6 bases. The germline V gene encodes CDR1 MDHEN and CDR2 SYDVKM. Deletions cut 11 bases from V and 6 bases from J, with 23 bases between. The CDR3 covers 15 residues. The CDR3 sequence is CAHRVASARGNEQFF. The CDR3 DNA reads TGTGCCCACAGGGTAGCGTCAGCAAGGGGCAATGAGCAGTTCTTC.

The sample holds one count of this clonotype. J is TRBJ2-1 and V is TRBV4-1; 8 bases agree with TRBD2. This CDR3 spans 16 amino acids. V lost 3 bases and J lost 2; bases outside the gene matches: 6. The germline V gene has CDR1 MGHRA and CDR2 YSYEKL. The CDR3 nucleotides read TGCGCCAGCAGCCATTACGGGAGGGCCGCCTACAATGAGCAGTTCTTC. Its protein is CASSHYGRAAYNEQFF.

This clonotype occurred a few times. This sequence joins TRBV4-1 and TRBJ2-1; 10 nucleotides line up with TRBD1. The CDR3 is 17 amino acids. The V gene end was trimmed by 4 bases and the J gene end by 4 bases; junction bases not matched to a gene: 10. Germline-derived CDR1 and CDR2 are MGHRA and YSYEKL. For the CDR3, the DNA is TGCGCCAGCAGCCCCAACCTCGGGACAGGGGAGTACAATGAGCAGTTCTTC. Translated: CASSPNLGTGEYNEQFF.